The following is a TCR beta chain sequence with its context. Its cognate antigen is unknown. In germline, CDR1 is LGHNA, CDR2 YNFKEQ. This CDR3 has 14 amino acids. V shed 4 bases and J 3 bases; nucleotides not matched to a gene: 5. MiXCR, run by TCRdb on the reads, gives a single entry per CDR3 protein. The sample holds approximately 120,000 distinct CDR3 sequences; over 25% are singletons and the top ten take roughly three fifths. The data are from a study of T cell repertoires in cytomegalovirus infection. Across the study: Both a matching HLA type and CMV infection were indicated by public TCR beta signatures.

The receptor was derived from a human donor in good health (CMV status not recorded). Some clones in this sample may be carry-over from other donors' samples. The V and J genes are TRBV4-2 and TRBJ2-7, with 8 bases fitting TRBD2. This sample comprised CD8+ T cells from cultured PBMCs, obtained from culture after CMV antigen stimulation. CDR3 region: CASSPDSGGYEQYF. CDR3 bases: TGTGCCAGCAGCCCGGACAGCGGGGGCTACGAGCAGTACTTC.